This TCR beta chain stems from a study of early T cells in non-severe SARS-CoV-2 infection. At the level of the study: Bulk RNA from unsorted whole blood was sequenced; chains were unpaired.

This clonotype showed up just a few times. Antigen: not known. Study conclusions and caveats: Comparison of clonotypes with VDJdb favored anti-spike CD8 responses while missing private and CD4 specificities.

Individual cDNA molecules received unique molecular identifiers during library preparation. TCRdb reanalysed the 5' RACE reads using MiXCR and keeps one entry per CDR3 protein. The data contain around 99,000 distinct CDR3 sequences, over 8.5% of them seen just once; the ten biggest clones take up more than 6.5%. CDR3 length: 13 residues. Per germline, CDR1 SQVTM and CDR2 ANQGSEA. J gave up 4 bases and V 8 bases, and 5 bases lay outside the gene matches. The material sequenced was whole blood. This receptor was obtained from an adult who was a healthcare worker with PCR-confirmed SARS-CoV-2 infection or an uninfected control (not recorded which). This rearrangement joins TRBV29-1 to TRBJ2-3; 11 bases agree with TRBD1. DNA for the CDR3: TGCAGCTCCGGACAGGGGGCAGCAGATACGCAGTATTTT. It is translated as CSSGQGAADTQYF.